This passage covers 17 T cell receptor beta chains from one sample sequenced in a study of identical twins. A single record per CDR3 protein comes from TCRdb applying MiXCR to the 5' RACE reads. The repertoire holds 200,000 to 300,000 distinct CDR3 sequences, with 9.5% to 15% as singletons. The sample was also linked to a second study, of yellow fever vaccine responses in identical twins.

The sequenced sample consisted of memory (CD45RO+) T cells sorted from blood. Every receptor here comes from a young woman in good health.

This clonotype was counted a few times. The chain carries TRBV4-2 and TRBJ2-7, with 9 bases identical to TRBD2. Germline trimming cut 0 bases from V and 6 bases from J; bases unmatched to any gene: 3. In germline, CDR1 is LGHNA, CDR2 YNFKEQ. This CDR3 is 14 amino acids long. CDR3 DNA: TGTGCCAGCAGCCAAGACGGACTAGCGCTCGAGCAGTACTTC. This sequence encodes CASSQDGLALEQYF.

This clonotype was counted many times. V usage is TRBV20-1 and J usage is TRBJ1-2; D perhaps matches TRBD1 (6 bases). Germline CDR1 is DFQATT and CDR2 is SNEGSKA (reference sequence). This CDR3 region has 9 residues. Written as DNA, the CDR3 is TGCAGGCCAGGGGACGGCTACACCTTC. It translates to CRPGDGYTF.

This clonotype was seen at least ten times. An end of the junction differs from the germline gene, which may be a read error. The CDR3 sequence is CASSLDNTGELFF. CDR3 DNA: TGTGCTAGCAGCTTAGATAACACCGGGGAGCTGTTTTTT. The V call is TRBV7-7, the J call TRBJ2-2, with unresolved D. Germline V gene lookup returns CDR1 SSHAT and CDR2 FNYEAQ (reference sequence). This CDR3 has 13 amino acids.

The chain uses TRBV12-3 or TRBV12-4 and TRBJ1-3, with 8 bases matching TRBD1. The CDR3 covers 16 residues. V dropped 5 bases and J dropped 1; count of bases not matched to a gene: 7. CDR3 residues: CASSPTGALSGNTIYF. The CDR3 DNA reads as TGTGCCAGCAGTCCGACAGGGGCCCTTTCTGGAAACACCATATATTTT.

This CDR3 is CASSGNTYEQYF. CDR3 coding DNA: TGTGCCAGCTCGGGCAACACCTACGAGCAGTACTTC. The V gene is TRBV6-2 or TRBV6-3, the J gene TRBJ2-7; D ambiguous. Germline V CDR1 and CDR2: MNHEY, SVGEGT. This CDR3 spans 12 amino acids. Trimming left V 8 bases short and J 2 bases short, with 10 bases between.

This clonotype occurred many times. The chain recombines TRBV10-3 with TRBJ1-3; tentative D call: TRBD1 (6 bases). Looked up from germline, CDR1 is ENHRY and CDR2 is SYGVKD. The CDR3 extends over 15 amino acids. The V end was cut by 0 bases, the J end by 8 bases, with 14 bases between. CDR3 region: CAISESDSKGDTIYF. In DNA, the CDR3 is TGTGCCATCAGTGAGTCGGACAGCAAGGGGGACACCATATATTTT.

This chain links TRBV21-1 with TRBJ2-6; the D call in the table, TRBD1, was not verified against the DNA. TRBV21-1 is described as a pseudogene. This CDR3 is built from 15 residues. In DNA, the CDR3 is TGTGCCAGCAAAAAGGGGGGAGCCGAGGCCAACGTCCTGACTTTC. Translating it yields CASKKGGAEANVLTF.

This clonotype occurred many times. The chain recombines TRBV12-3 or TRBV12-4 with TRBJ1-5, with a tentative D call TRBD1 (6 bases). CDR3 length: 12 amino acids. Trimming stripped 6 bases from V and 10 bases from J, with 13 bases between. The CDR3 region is CASSRQAVPQHF. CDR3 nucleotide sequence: TGTGCCAGCAGCCGACAGGCGGTCCCCCAGCATTTT.

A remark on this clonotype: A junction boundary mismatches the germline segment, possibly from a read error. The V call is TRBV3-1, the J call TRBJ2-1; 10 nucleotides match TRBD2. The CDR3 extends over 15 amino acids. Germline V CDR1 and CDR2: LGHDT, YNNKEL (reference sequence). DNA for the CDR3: TGTGCCAGCACCCAAACGAGCGGGAGGGCCGATGAGCAGTTCTTC. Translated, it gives CASTQTSGRADEQFF.

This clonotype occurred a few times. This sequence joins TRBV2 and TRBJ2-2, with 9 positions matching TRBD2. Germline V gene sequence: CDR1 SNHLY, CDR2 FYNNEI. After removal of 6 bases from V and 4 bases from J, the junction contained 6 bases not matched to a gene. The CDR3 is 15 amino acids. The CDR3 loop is CASRKAGGGTGELFF. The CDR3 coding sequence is TGTGCCAGCAGGAAAGCGGGAGGAGGCACCGGGGAGCTGTTTTTT.

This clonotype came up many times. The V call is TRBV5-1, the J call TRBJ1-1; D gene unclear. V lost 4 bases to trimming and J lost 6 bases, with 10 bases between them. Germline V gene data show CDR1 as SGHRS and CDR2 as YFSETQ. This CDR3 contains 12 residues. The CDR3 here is CASSGRESEAFF. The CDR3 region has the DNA TGCGCCAGCAGCGGTAGGGAATCTGAAGCTTTCTTT.

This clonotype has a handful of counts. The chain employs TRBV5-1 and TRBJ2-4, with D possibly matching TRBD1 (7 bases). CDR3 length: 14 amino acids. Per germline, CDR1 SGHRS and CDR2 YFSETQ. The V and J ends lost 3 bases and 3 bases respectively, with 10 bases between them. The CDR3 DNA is TGCGCCAGCAGCTGGGGGGACAGCAAAAACATTCAGTACTTC. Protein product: CASSWGDSKNIQYF.

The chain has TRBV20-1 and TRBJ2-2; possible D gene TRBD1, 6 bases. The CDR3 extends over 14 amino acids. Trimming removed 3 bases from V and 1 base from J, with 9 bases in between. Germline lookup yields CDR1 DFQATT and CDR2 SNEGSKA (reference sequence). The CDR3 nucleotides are TGCAGTGCTAGCTCGGGACAGAACACCGGGGAGCTGTTTTTT. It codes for CSASSGQNTGELFF.

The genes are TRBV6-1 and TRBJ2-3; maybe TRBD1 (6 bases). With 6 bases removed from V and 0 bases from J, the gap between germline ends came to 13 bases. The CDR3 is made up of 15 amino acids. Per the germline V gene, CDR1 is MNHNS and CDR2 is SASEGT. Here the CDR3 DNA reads TGTGCCAGCAGCCGCCGACAGGTTAGCACAGATACGCAGTATTTT. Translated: CASSRRQVSTDTQYF.

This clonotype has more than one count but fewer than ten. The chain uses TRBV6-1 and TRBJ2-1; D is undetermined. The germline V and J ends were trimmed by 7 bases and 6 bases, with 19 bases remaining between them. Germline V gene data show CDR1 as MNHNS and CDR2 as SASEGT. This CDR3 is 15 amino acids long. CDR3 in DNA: TGTGCCAGCAAATCAGGCGGTTTTGTTCTCAATGAGCAGTTCTTC. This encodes CASKSGGFVLNEQFF.

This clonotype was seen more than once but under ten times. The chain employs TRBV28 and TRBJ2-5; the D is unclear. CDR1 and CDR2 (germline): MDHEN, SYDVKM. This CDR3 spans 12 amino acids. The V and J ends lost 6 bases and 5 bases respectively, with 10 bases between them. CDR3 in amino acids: CASRQAGETQYF. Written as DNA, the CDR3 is TGTGCCAGCAGACAAGCTGGGGAGACCCAGTACTTC.

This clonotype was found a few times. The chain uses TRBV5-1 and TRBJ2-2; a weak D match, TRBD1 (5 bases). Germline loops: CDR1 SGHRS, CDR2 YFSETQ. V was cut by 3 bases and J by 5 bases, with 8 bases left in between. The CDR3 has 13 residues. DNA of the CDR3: TGCGCCAGCAGCTCCAGGGTAACCGGGGAGCTGTTTTTT. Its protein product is CASSSRVTGELFF. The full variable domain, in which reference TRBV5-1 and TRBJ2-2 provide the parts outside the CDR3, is KAGVTQTPRYLIKTRGQQVTLSCSPISGHRSVSWYQQTPGQGLQFLFEYFSETQRNKGNFPGRFSGRQFSNSRSEMNVSTLELGDSALYLCASSSRVTGELFFGEGSRLTVL.